The sequence of this T cell receptor (beta chain) was determined in a study of cytomegalovirus exposure and HLA in healthy donors. Study in general: Findings of an earlier analysis included about 120 million unique TCR beta sequences from some 180 million T cells.

The CDR3 is made up of 15 amino acids. Germline lookup yields CDR1 MNHEY and CDR2 SVGAGI. J was trimmed by 6 bases and V by 4 bases; bases with no gene match: 11. Notes on this clone: Its antigen is unidentified.

Study-level points and caveats: Whilst most TCR sequences proved rare, a subset of public TCRs occurred across many donors. A list of more than 150 TCR beta chains associated with cytomegalovirus was given.

Primers: 60 Vbeta forward and 13 Jbeta reverse. The data were produced by immunoSEQ multiplex PCR, yet TCRdb's version contains in-frame clones alone and is incomplete. The profile shows around 150,000 clones, about 71% of them singletons. The chain links TRBV6-5 to TRBJ1-2, with TRBD1 identical over 7 bases. The receptor's source is a woman aged 40 to 55 in good health and CMV-seropositive. The sequenced sample was PBMCs. The CDR3, as DNA: TGTGCCAGCAGTTTGTCTCCGGGACAGACTAATGGCTACACCTTC. Its protein product is CASSLSPGQTNGYTF.